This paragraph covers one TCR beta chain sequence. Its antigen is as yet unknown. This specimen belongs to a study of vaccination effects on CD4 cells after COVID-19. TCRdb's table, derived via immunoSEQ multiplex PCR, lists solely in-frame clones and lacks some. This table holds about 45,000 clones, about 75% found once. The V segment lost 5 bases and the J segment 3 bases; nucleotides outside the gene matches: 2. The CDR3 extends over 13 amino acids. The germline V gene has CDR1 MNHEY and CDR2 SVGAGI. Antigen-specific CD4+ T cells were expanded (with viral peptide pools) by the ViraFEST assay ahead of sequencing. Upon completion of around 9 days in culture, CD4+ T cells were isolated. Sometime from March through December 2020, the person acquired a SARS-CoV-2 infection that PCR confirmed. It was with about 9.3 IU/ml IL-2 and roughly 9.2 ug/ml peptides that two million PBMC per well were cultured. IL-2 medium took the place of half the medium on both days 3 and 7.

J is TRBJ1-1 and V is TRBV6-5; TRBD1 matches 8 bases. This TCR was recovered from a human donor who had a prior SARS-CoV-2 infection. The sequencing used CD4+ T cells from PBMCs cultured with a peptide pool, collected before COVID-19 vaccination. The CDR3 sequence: CASSLTGDTEAFF. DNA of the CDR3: TGTGCCAGCAGTCTGACAGGGGACACTGAAGCTTTCTTT.